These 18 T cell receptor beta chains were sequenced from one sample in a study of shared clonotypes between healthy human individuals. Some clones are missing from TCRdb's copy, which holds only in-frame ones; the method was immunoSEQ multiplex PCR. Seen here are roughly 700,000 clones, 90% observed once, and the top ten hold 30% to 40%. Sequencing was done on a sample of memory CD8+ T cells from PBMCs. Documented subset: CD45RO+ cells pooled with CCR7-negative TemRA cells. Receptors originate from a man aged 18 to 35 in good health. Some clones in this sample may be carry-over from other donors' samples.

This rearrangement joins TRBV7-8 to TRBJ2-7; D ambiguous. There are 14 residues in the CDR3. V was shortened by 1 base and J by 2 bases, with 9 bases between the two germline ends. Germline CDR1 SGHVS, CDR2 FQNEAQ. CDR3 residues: CASSLDRSAYEQYF. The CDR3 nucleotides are TGTGCCAGCAGCTTAGACCGATCTGCCTACGAGCAGTACTTC. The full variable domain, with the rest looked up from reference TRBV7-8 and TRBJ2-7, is GAGVSQSPRYKVAKRGQDVALRCDPISGHVSLFWYQQALGQGPEFLTYFQNEAQLDKSGLPSDRFFAERPEGSVSTLKIQRTQQEDSAVYLCASSLDRSAYEQYFGPGTRLTVT.

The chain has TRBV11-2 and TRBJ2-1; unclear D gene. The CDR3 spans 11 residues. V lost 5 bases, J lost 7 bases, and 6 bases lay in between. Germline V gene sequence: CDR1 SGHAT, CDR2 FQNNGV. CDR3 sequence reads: CASSPSNEQFF. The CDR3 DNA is TGTGCCAGCAGCCCAAGTAATGAGCAGTTCTTC.

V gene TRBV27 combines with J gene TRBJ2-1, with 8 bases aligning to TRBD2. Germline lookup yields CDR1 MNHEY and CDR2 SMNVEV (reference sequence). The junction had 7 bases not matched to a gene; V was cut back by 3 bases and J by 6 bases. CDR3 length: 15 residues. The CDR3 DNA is TGTGCCAGCAGTTTGGGGCTAGCGGGTCCCAATGAGCAGTTCTTC. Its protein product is CASSLGLAGPNEQFF.

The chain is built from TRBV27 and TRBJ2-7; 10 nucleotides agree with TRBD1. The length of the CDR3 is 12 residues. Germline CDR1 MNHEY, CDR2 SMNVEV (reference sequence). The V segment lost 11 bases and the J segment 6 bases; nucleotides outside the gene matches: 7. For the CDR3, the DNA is TGTGCCGCGGGACAGGGGTATGGCGAGCAGTACTTC. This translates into CAAGQGYGEQYF.

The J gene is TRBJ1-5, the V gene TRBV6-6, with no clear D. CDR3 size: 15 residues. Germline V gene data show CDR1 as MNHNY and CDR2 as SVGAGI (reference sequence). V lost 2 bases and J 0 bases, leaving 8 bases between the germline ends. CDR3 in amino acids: CASSYDVYSNQPQHF. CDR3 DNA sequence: TGTGCCAGCAGTTACGACGTCTATAGCAATCAGCCCCAGCATTTT.

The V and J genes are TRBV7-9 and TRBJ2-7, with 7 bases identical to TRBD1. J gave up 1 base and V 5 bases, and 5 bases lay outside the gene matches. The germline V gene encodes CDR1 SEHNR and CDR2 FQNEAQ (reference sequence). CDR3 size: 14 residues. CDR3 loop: CASSLPGQSYEQYF. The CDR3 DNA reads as TGTGCCAGCAGCCTCCCGGGACAGTCCTACGAGCAGTACTTC.

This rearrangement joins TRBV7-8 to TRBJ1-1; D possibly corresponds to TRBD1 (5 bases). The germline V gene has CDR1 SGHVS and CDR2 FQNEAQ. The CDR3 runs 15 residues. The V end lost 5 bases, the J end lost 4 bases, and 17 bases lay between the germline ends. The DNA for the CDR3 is TGTGCCAGCAGCCCCTATTTGGGGGGAGGCACTGAAGCTTTCTTT. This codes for CASSPYLGGGTEAFF.

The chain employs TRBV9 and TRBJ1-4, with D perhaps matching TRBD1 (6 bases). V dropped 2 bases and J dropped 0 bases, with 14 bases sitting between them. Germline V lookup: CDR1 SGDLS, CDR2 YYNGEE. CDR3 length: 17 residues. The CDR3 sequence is CASSVGGPGPTNEKLFF. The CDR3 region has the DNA TGTGCCAGCAGCGTGGGGGGCCCCGGTCCAACTAATGAAAAACTGTTTTTT.

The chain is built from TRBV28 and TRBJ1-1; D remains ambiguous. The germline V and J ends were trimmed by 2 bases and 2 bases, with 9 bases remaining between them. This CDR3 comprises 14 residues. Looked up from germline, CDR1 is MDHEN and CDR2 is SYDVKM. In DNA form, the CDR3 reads TGTGCCAGCAGTTTAATGGGAGCTAACACTGAAGCTTTCTTT. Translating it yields CASSLMGANTEAFF. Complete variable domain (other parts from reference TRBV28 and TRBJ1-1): DVKVTQSSRYLVKRTGEKVFLECVQDMDHENMFWYRQDPGLGLRLIYFSYDVKMKEKGDIPEGYSVSREKKERFSLILESASTNQTSMYLCASSLMGANTEAFFGQGTRLTVV.

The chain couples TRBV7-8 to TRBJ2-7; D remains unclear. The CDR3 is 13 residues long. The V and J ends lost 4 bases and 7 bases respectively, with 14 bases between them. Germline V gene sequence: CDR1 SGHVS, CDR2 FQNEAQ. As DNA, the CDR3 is TGTGCCAGCAGCTCCGACCCGTCTCGGGAGCAGTACTTC. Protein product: CASSSDPSREQYF.

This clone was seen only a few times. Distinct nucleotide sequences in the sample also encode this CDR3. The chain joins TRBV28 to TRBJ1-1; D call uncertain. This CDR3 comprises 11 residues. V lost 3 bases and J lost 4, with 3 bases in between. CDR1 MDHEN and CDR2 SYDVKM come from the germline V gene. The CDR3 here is CASSLGTEAFF. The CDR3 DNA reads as TGTGCCAGCAGTTTGGGCACTGAAGCTTTCTTT.

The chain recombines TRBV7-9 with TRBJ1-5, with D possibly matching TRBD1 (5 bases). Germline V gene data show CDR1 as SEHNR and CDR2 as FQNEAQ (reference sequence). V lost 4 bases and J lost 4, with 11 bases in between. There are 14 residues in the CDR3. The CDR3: CASSSGTSNQPQHF. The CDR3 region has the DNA TGTGCCAGCAGCTCGGGGACTTCAAATCAGCCCCAGCATTTT.

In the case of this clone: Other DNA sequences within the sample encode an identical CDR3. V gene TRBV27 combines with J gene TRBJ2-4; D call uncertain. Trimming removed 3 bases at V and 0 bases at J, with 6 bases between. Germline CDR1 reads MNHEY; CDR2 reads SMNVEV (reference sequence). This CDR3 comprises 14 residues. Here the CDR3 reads CASSFSGAKNIQYF. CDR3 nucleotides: TGTGCCAGCAGTTTTTCTGGAGCCAAAAACATTCAGTACTTC.

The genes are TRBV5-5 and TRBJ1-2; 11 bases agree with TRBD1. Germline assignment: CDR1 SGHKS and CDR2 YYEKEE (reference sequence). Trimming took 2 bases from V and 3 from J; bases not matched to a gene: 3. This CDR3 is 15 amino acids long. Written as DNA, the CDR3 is TGTGCCAGCAGCTTTCCGGGACAGGGGGACTATGGCTACACCTTC. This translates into CASSFPGQGDYGYTF.

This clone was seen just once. In DNA, the CDR3 is TGTGCAATTATGAGGCGGGAGGCGATAGCAGATACGCAGTATTTT. Protein sequence: CAIMRREAIADTQYF. The chain combines TRBV2 with TRBJ2-3; TRBD2 matches 8 bases. CDR1 is SNHLY and CDR2 is FYNNEI in the germline V gene. The CDR3 contains 15 residues.

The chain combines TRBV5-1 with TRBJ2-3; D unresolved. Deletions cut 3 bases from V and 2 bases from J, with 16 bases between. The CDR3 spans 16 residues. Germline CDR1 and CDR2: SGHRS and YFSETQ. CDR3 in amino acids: CASSSDFGGFTDTQYF. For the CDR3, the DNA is TGCGCCAGCAGCTCAGATTTCGGCGGATTCACAGATACGCAGTATTTT.

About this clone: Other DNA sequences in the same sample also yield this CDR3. The CDR3 coding sequence is TGCGCCAGCAGCCAAGATCGGCAGGGCCCCTACGAGCAGTACTTC. Translating it yields CASSQDRQGPYEQYF. The chain is built from TRBV4-3 and TRBJ2-7; possibly TRBD1 for D (5 bases). Germline values: CDR1 LGHNA, CDR2 YSLEER. Trimming took off 0 bases at V and 2 bases at J, with 11 bases between the two ends. The CDR3 has 15 residues.

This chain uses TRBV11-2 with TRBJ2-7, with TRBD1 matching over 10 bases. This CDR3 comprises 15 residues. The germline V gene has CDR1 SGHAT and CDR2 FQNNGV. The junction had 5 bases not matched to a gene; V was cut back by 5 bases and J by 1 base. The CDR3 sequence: CASSTRQGASYEQYF. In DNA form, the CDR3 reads TGTGCCAGCAGCACCCGACAGGGGGCATCCTACGAGCAGTACTTC.